This T cell receptor beta chain was captured by sequencing in a study of cytomegalovirus exposure and HLA in healthy donors. Looking at the study overall: Among the approximately 400 donors who were genotyped, 81% fell in the genetic ancestry cluster that is associated with self-reported Caucasian donors. Study-wide findings and caveats: A later analysis associated approximately 17,000 TCR beta sequences with HLA alleles at a 0.05 false discovery rate.

Only one count was recorded for this clone. Its antigen is unidentified. PCR used 60 Vbeta primers and 13 Jbeta primers. Data came from immunoSEQ multiplex PCR; TCRdb stores just in-frame clones and leaves some out. Of 90,000 to 150,000 clones listed, roughly 82% were seen once; the top ten hold about 2.7%. J gave up 8 bases and V 1 base, and 8 bases lay outside the gene matches. The germline V gene encodes CDR1 SGHTS and CDR2 YDEGEE. There are 15 residues in the CDR3. Material for sequencing was PBMCs. The chain has TRBV5-8 and TRBJ1-4; 7 bases map to TRBD1. This TCR derives from a woman between 35 and 50 years old in good health and CMV-seropositive. CDR3 DNA: TGTGCCAGCAGCTTGATCGACAGGGTTCTGGAAAAACTGTTTTTT. This codes for CASSLIDRVLEKLFF.